A selection of T cell receptor beta chains follows, all from one sample in a study of blood T cell repertoires in COVID-19. Repertoires were generated with immunoSEQ multiplex PCR, while TCRdb's copy carries only in-frame clones and drops some. The repertoire consists of tens of thousands of clones, with approximately 80% occurring once and the leading ten covering about two thirds. Sequenced sample: peripheral blood. Receptors were obtained from a man aged 70-80 years with acute or convalescent COVID-19. The CDR3 runs from the conserved cysteine through the conserved F or W. The order of the fields is clone size, D gene, V gene, J gene, CDR3 DNA, CDR3 protein. A D gene is named only where the DNA matches it firmly. Expanded clones are given a class, and other clones once, few, many or no size at all.

size: .
D: .
V: TRBV4-1
J: TRBJ1-5
DNA: TGCGCCAGCAGCTCGGGACATTATAGCAATCAGCCCCAGCATTTT
CDR3: CASSSGHYSNQPQHF

size: .
D: .
V: TRBV30
J: TRBJ2-1
DNA: TGTGCCTGGAGTGTTGGGCAGGGGTACGATGAGCAGTTCTTC
CDR3: CAWSVGQGYDEQFF

size: few
D: .
V: TRBV28
J: TRBJ1-2
DNA: TGTGCCAGCAGTTCCCTCAGCCCCGCGGCTAACTATGGCTACACCTTC
CDR3: CASSSLSPAANYGYTF

size: .
D: TRBD2
V: TRBV27
J: TRBJ2-7
DNA: TGTGCCAGCAGTAACCTACCCAGCGGGGGCCCTAACTACGAGCAGTACTTC
CDR3: CASSNLPSGGPNYEQYF

size: .
D: TRBD1
V: TRBV19
J: TRBJ2-5
DNA: TGTGCCAGTAGTAGGGGACAGGGTGGAATTGAGACCCAGTACTTC
CDR3: CASSRGQGGIETQYF

size: medium-sized
D: TRBD2
V: TRBV7-8
J: TRBJ2-1
DNA: TGTGCCAGCAGCGCCGCCCCGGCGGGGGGCTACAATGAGCAGTTCTTC
CDR3: CASSAAPAGGYNEQFF

size: .
D: .
V: TRBV5-5
J: TRBJ1-5
DNA: TGTGCCAGCACCACGTTTGGTGGAGCCAATCAGCCCCAGCATTTT
CDR3: CASTTFGGANQPQHF

size: .
D: .
V: TRBV11-2
J: TRBJ1-3
DNA: TGTGCCAGCAGCCTACGCGGGGAGACGGTCGGAAACACCATATATTTT
CDR3: CASSLRGETVGNTIYF

size: .
D: .
V: TRBV10-3
J: TRBJ2-2
DNA: TGTGCCATCAGTGCGGGGATCACCGGGGAGCTGTTTTTT
CDR3: CAISAGITGELFF

size: .
D: TRBD2
V: TRBV14
J: TRBJ2-2
DNA: TGTGCCAGCAGCGCGACTAGCGTGGGGGCCGGGGAGCTGTTTTTT
CDR3: CASSATSVGAGELFF

size: .
D: .
V: TRBV30
J: TRBJ2-3
DNA: TGTGCCTGGGTACTAGGAGGCACAGATACGCAGTATTTT
CDR3: CAWVLGGTDTQYF

size: .
D: .
V: TRBV21-1
J: TRBJ1-1
DNA: TGTGCCAGCATTGGCCCTAACACTGAAGCTTTCTTT
CDR3: CASIGPNTEAFF

size: once
D: TRBD1
V: TRBV7-9
J: TRBJ1-1
DNA: TGTGCCAGCAGCAAACAGGGGGGAACTGAAGCTTTCTTT
CDR3: CASSKQGGTEAFF

size: .
D: TRBD1
V: TRBV15
J: TRBJ1-5
DNA: TGTGCCACCAGCAGGGACAGGGTACTTCAGGCCCAGCATTTT
CDR3: CATSRDRVLQAQHF

size: .
D: TRBD1
V: TRBV24-1
J: TRBJ1-4
DNA: TGTGCCACCAGTGAAACCACGGGACAGAATGAAAAACTGTTTTTT
CDR3: CATSETTGQNEKLFF

size: many
D: .
V: TRBV7-6
J: TRBJ2-7
DNA: TGTGCCAGCAGCTTAGCAGCCTCCTACGAGCAGTACTTC
CDR3: CASSLAASYEQYF

size: .
D: TRBD2
V: TRBV28
J: TRBJ2-7
DNA: TGTGCCAGCACCCTCCCGACTAGCGGATCCTACGAGCAGTACTTC
CDR3: CASTLPTSGSYEQYF

size: .
D: .
V: TRBV5-5
J: TRBJ2-7
DNA: TGTGCCAGCAGCTTGGGGTCGGGTGTTGGGGCCGAGCAGTACTTC
CDR3: CASSLGSGVGAEQYF

size: .
D: TRBD1
V: TRBV7-9
J: TRBJ1-4
DNA: TGTGCCAGCAGCTCATTGGACAGGGATGAAAAACTGTTTTTT
CDR3: CASSSLDRDEKLFF

size: .
D: .
V: TRBV6-6
J: TRBJ1-5
DNA: TGTGCCAGCAGCACGGGTCAGCCCCAGCATTTT
CDR3: CASSTGQPQHF

size: once
D: .
V: TRBV29-1
J: TRBJ1-1
DNA: TGCAGCGCCGTAGGGCCTGCGGGAACTGAAGCTTTCTTT
CDR3: CSAVGPAGTEAFF

size: few
D: .
V: TRBV7-8
J: TRBJ1-2
DNA: TGTGCCAGCAGCTTAGGGCTACTCGGGGGGCGGAATGGCTACACCTTC
CDR3: CASSLGLLGGRNGYTF

size: .
D: .
V: TRBV14
J: TRBJ2-1
DNA: TGTGCCAGCATGTCGGAGGGGTCTGAGCAGTTCTTC
CDR3: CASMSEGSEQFF

size: .
D: TRBD2
V: TRBV6-6
J: TRBJ2-2
DNA: TGTGCCAGCAGTTCGAGCGGGGGGGCCGGGGAGCTGTTTTTT
CDR3: CASSSSGGAGELFF

size: .
D: .
V: TRBV5-5
J: TRBJ1-6
DNA: TGTGCCAGCAGCTTGGATGCGTGGGGGCGCTTGAATTCACCCCTCCACTTT
CDR3: CASSLDAWGRLNSPLHF

size: .
D: .
V: TRBV12-3/TRBV12-4
J: TRBJ1-2
DNA: TGTGCCAGCAGTCCGCAGGCCTCATCCTTCTACACCTTC
CDR3: CASSPQASSFYTF

size: few
D: .
V: TRBV6-5
J: TRBJ1-6
DNA: TGTGCCAGCAGTTACTCGAGGGATTCACCCCTCCACTTT
CDR3: CASSYSRDSPLHF

size: .
D: .
V: TRBV9
J: TRBJ1-1
DNA: TGTGCCAGCAGCCCGGGGACTGAAGCTTTCTTT
CDR3: CASSPGTEAFF

size: .
D: .
V: TRBV5-4
J: TRBJ2-2
DNA: TGTGCCAGCAGCTACAGTCCAACCGGGGAGCTGTTTTTT
CDR3: CASSYSPTGELFF

size: .
D: .
V: TRBV10-3
J: TRBJ1-1
DNA: TGTGCCATCAGGGCGCGGGGGGCGGACACTGAAGCTTTCTTT
CDR3: CAIRARGADTEAFF

size: once
D: .
V: TRBV7-2
J: TRBJ2-2
DNA: TGTGCCAGCAGCTCCCAAGACGGGGCCGGGGAGCTGTTTTTT
CDR3: CASSSQDGAGELFF

size: .
D: .
V: TRBV7-9
J: TRBJ2-5
DNA: TGTGCCAGCAGCCGGAGGGTGTGGGAGGAGACCCAGTACTTC
CDR3: CASSRRVWEETQYF

size: .
D: .
V: TRBV6-5
J: TRBJ1-1
DNA: TGTGCCAGCAGTTTTACAGGGACTGAAGCTTTCTTT
CDR3: CASSFTGTEAFF

size: .
D: TRBD2
V: TRBV9
J: TRBJ2-1
DNA: TGTGCCAGCAGCGTAGGGCGGGGGGGCCCCAATGAGCAGTTCTTC
CDR3: CASSVGRGGPNEQFF

size: .
D: .
V: TRBV2
J: TRBJ2-3
DNA: TGTGCCAGCAGAGAACTAGGGGGCACAGATACGCAGTATTTT
CDR3: CASRELGGTDTQYF

size: few
D: .
V: TRBV4-2
J: TRBJ2-2
DNA: TGTGCCAGCAGCCAAGATGGGCAAGAGAACACCGGGGAGCTGTTTTTT
CDR3: CASSQDGQENTGELFF

size: .
D: .
V: TRBV18
J: TRBJ1-1
DNA: TGTGCCAGCTCGACCCTGCCTATATTCCGCGGCAGATTGAACACTGAAGCTTTCTTT
CDR3: CASSTLPIFRGRLNTEAFF

size: .
D: .
V: TRBV7-3
J: TRBJ2-3
DNA: TGTGCCAGCAGCTTAACATCCAGGGCAGATACGCAGTATTTT
CDR3: CASSLTSRADTQYF

size: .
D: TRBD1
V: TRBV7-2
J: TRBJ1-5
DNA: TGTGCCAGCAGCCCAGGGGGCAGGACCCAGCCCCAGCATTTT
CDR3: CASSPGGRTQPQHF

size: .
D: .
V: TRBV6-1
J: TRBJ1-5
DNA: TGTGCCAGCAGTGAAGGGGTCATGAGAGGGCCCCAGCATTTT
CDR3: CASSEGVMRGPQHF

size: .
D: TRBD2
V: TRBV3-1/TRBV3-2
J: TRBJ2-1
DNA: TGTGCCAGCAGCCATAGCGGGAGAGGGAATGAGCAGTTCTTC
CDR3: CASSHSGRGNEQFF

size: .
D: .
V: TRBV30
J: TRBJ1-5
DNA: TGTGCCTGGAGTGCCGCGGGGACGTATAGCAATCAGCCCCAGCATTTT
CDR3: CAWSAAGTYSNQPQHF

size: .
D: .
V: TRBV12-3/TRBV12-4
J: TRBJ2-2
DNA: TGTGCCAGCAGCCCCCAGGGGGAGCTGTTTTTT
CDR3: CASSPQGELFF

size: .
D: TRBD1
V: TRBV19
J: TRBJ2-2
DNA: TGTGCCAGTAGTTGGGACAGGGGCGTCGGGGAGCTGTTTTTT
CDR3: CASSWDRGVGELFF